The 29 T cell receptor beta chains below come from one sample, sequenced in a study of early T cells in non-severe SARS-CoV-2 infection. TCRdb independently ran MiXCR on the 5' RACE reads; one entry per CDR3 protein. The data show some 87,000 distinct CDR3 sequences, roughly 13% seen once. Material: whole blood. Receptors were obtained from an adult who was a healthcare worker with PCR-confirmed SARS-CoV-2 infection or an uninfected control (not recorded which).

This clonotype was observed a few times. V gene TRBV11-2 combines with J gene TRBJ1-3; the match to TRBD1 covers 8 bases. Germline CDR1 and CDR2: SGHAT and FQNNGV. The CDR3 loop spans 14 amino acids. The V gene end was trimmed by 5 bases and the J gene end by 4 bases; junction bases not matched to a gene: 4. The CDR3 loop reads CASSKRTGGNTIYF. The CDR3 DNA follows: TGTGCCAGCAGCAAGAGGACAGGGGGAAACACCATATATTTT.

The chain has TRBV28 and TRBJ2-6; possibly TRBD1 or TRBD2 for D (7 bases each). Germline CDR1 MDHEN, CDR2 SYDVKM. V was cut by 5 bases and J by 16 bases, with 21 bases left in between. The CDR3 runs 14 residues. The CDR3: CASSSGTAQVELTF. The DNA for the CDR3 is TGTGCCAGCAGTAGCGGGACAGCCCAGGTAGAACTGACTTTC.

This clonotype has at least ten counts. V usage is TRBV29-1 and J usage is TRBJ1-1; D unclear. Between the trimmed V and J ends, which lost 7 bases and 0 bases, there was a span of 15 bases. CDR3 length equals 14 residues. Looked up from germline, CDR1 is SQVTM and CDR2 is ANQGSEA. The DNA of the CDR3 is TGCAGCGCCCGTCTCTCGGGAGTGAACACTGAAGCTTTCTTT. Translation gives CSARLSGVNTEAFF.

This clonotype occurred many times. V and J are TRBV20-1 and TRBJ2-3; no firm D call. Trimming left V 6 bases short and J 1 base short, with 14 bases between. This CDR3 has 14 residues. From germline, CDR1 is DFQATT and CDR2 SNEGSKA (reference sequence). The CDR3 DNA reads TGCAGTGCCATCCTAAAGCGAGGCACAGATACGCAGTATTTT. Translated, it gives CSAILKRGTDTQYF.

V and J are TRBV20-1 and TRBJ2-7; no clear D gene. Germline CDR1 is DFQATT and CDR2 is SNEGSKA (reference sequence). This CDR3 is 13 amino acids long. V was shortened by 5 bases and J by 3 bases, with 14 bases between the two germline ends. Here the CDR3 DNA reads TGCAGTGCTTTGAGGTCCGCAGACTACGAGCAGTACTTC. This translates into CSALRSADYEQYF.

This chain joins TRBV28 and TRBJ2-5; D is undetermined. The CDR3 covers 11 residues. Trimming cost V 5 bases and J 4 bases, with 5 bases left between them. CDR1 is MDHEN, CDR2 SYDVKM, per germline. The CDR3 reads CASSMLETQYF. CDR3 bases: TGTGCCAGCAGTATGCTAGAGACCCAGTACTTC. The full variable domain, completed using reference TRBV28 and TRBJ2-5, is DVKVTQSSRYLVKRTGEKVFLECVQDMDHENMFWYRQDPGLGLRLIYFSYDVKMKEKGDIPEGYSVSREKKERFSLILESASTNQTSMYLCASSMLETQYFGPGTRLLVL.

The table lists this clonotype with a few counts. The chain carries TRBV5-4 and TRBJ2-7, with no clear D. The germline gives CDR1 SGHNT, CDR2 YYREEE (reference sequence). Trimming cost V 4 bases and J 0 bases, with 8 bases left between them. The CDR3 runs 13 residues. CDR3 protein: CASSPEFSYEQYF. The CDR3 nucleotides are TGTGCCAGCAGCCCAGAGTTCTCCTACGAGCAGTACTTC.

There are many counts of this clonotype. The J gene is TRBJ1-4, the V gene TRBV20-1, with 10 bases that match TRBD1. V lost 5 bases to trimming and J lost 8 bases; unmatched junction nucleotides: 8. Per germline, CDR1 DFQATT and CDR2 SNEGSKA (reference sequence). This CDR3 region has 14 residues. CDR3 amino acids: CSAWSGTGVEKLFF. The CDR3 DNA follows: TGCAGTGCTTGGTCCGGGACAGGGGTGGAAAAACTGTTTTTT.

This clonotype was observed a few times. The chain employs TRBV6-1 and TRBJ1-1; D is unclear. The CDR3 length is 11 residues. V was shortened by 7 bases and J by 0 bases, with 3 bases between the two germline ends. The V gene's germline CDR1 is MNHNS and CDR2 SASEGT. CDR3 region: CASKMNTEAFF. Here the CDR3 DNA reads TGTGCCAGCAAGATGAACACTGAAGCTTTCTTT.

The genes are TRBV4-3 and TRBJ2-7; 8 bases agree with TRBD2. This CDR3 region has 15 residues. The germline V gene has CDR1 LGHNA and CDR2 YSLEER. Trimming at V came to 3 bases and at J to 4 bases, leaving 8 bases not matched to a gene. The DNA of the CDR3 is TGCGCCAGCAGCCAGAGAACTAGCGGCGGTTACGAGCAGTACTTC. This encodes CASSQRTSGGYEQYF.

V gene TRBV12-5 combines with J gene TRBJ2-7; 7 bases align to TRBD1. This CDR3 contains 14 residues. From germline, CDR1 is LGHNT and CDR2 FRNRAP. V lost 1 base to trimming and J lost 9 bases; unmatched junction nucleotides: 9. The CDR3 sequence is CASGLAGSRQGQYF. CDR3 bases: TGTGCTAGTGGTTTGGCGGGATCCCGACAGGGGCAGTACTTC.

This clonotype has a count of ten or more. The chain joins TRBV28 to TRBJ2-5; no clear D gene. CDR3 size: 12 residues. V was cut by 3 bases and J by 7 bases, with 9 bases left in between. CDR1 and CDR2 (germline): MDHEN, SYDVKM. The CDR3 DNA follows: TGTGCCAGCAGTTTGAGAGCAGGGACCCAGTACTTC. This encodes CASSLRAGTQYF. Drawing the rest from reference TRBV28 and TRBJ2-5, the complete variable domain is DVKVTQSSRYLVKRTGEKVFLECVQDMDHENMFWYRQDPGLGLRLIYFSYDVKMKEKGDIPEGYSVSREKKERFSLILESASTNQTSMYLCASSLRAGTQYFGPGTRLLVL.

The V and J genes are TRBV7-2 and TRBJ2-1; tentatively, D is TRBD1 or TRBD2 (5 bases each). CDR1 SGHTA and CDR2 FQGNSA come from the germline V gene. Trimming cost V 3 bases and J 8 bases, with 8 bases left between them. CDR3 length: 12 residues. CDR3 in DNA: TGTGCCAGCAGCTTGAGGGGATATGAGCAGTTCTTC. It encodes CASSLRGYEQFF.

Comments on this clonotype: A much larger clone sits a single nucleotide away, making a read error possible. The conserved closing phenylalanine or tryptophan is absent in this CDR3, likely reflecting a read error. In DNA, the CDR3 is TGTGCCAGCAGCACCAGGGGAGACCCATCGAACTATGGCTACACCATC. It codes for CASSTRGDPSNYGYTI. The gene calls are TRBV7-9 and TRBJ1-2, with D tentatively TRBD1 (6 bases). V gave up 5 bases and J gave up 2 bases, with 18 bases separating them. The CDR3 is made up of 16 amino acids. CDR1 and CDR2 from the germline V gene are SEHNR and FQNEAQ (reference sequence).

The V and J genes are TRBV12-3 or TRBV12-4 and TRBJ2-3; 8 positions match TRBD2. V trimming: 1 base; J trimming: 3 bases; junction bases outside the gene matches: 3. This CDR3 comprises 15 residues. The CDR3 here is CASSLGRGGTDTQYF. CDR3 DNA: TGTGCCAGCAGTTTAGGACGGGGGGGTACAGATACGCAGTATTTT.

In this sample, this clonotype turned up many times. This sequence joins TRBV29-1 and TRBJ2-6; 9 bases are shared with TRBD1. Germline V gene sequence: CDR1 SQVTM, CDR2 ANQGSEA. The CDR3 is made up of 16 amino acids. Unmatched junction bases numbered 4, after V lost 4 bases and J lost 0 bases. The CDR3 DNA reads TGCAGCGTTGCGACAGGGGGGTACTCTGGGGCCAACGTCCTGACTTTC. Residues: CSVATGGYSGANVLTF.

This rearrangement joins TRBV18 to TRBJ1-5; 7 nucleotides line up with TRBD1. V dropped 3 bases and J dropped 2; count of bases not matched to a gene: 13. The CDR3 has 18 amino acids. Germline CDR1 and CDR2: KGHSH and LQKENI. The CDR3, as DNA: TGTGCCAGCTCACCTTTAGACAGGGTGCTCTATGGCAATCAGCCCCAGCATTTT. Translated, it gives CASSPLDRVLYGNQPQHF.

The chain employs TRBV20-1 and TRBJ1-5; the D is unclear. CDR3 size: 14 residues. The germline V and J ends were trimmed by 1 base and 1 base, with 8 bases remaining between them. Germline V gives CDR1 DFQATT, CDR2 SNEGSKA (reference sequence). As DNA, the CDR3 is TGCAGTGCTAGAGCGGTTGGAAGCAATCAGCCCCAGCATTTT. Protein sequence: CSARAVGSNQPQHF.

This clonotype was seen only a few times. The chain couples TRBV20-1 to TRBJ2-1; 9 positions match TRBD2. The V gene end was trimmed by 7 bases and the J gene end by 4 bases; junction bases not matched to a gene: 8. Germline-derived CDR1 and CDR2 are DFQATT and SNEGSKA (reference sequence). The CDR3 length is 14 residues. The chain's CDR3 is CSGTIAGVYNEQFF. DNA of the CDR3: TGCAGTGGAACAATAGCGGGAGTTTACAATGAGCAGTTCTTC.

This clonotype was detected many times. This chain links TRBV12-3 or TRBV12-4 with TRBJ2-2; D is unresolved. V shed 3 bases and J shed 3 bases, with 14 bases lying between them. The CDR3 is 16 amino acids. DNA for the CDR3: TGTGCCAGCAGTTTTCTTGACCCTGGGGACACCGGGGAGCTGTTTTTT. Translation: CASSFLDPGDTGELFF.

This clonotype appeared many times. This chain joins TRBV13 and TRBJ1-1; 12 nucleotides match TRBD1. Germline V gene sequence: CDR1 PRHDT, CDR2 FYEKMQ (reference sequence). J lost 6 bases, V lost 5 bases, and 7 bases had no gene match. The CDR3 sequence is 15 residues long. CDR3 DNA sequence: TGTGCCAGCAGCCCAGGGACAGGGGGCCCCGCTGAAGCTTTCTTT. It codes for CASSPGTGGPAEAFF.

This clonotype has a count of ten or more. J is TRBJ1-5 and V is TRBV6-2 or TRBV6-3; the D gene is possibly TRBD1 (6 bases). CDR3 size: 14 residues. The V end lost 6 bases, the J end lost 3 bases, and 12 bases lay between the germline ends. Per the germline V gene, CDR1 is MNHEY and CDR2 is SVGEGT. The CDR3 spells CASSQQGHNQPQHF. CDR3 nucleotide sequence: TGTGCCAGCAGCCAACAGGGTCACAATCAGCCCCAGCATTTT.

This clonotype has a count of ten or more. The chain has TRBV12-3 or TRBV12-4 and TRBJ1-1, with 7 bases lining up with TRBD1. V was clipped by 6 bases and J by 7 bases; unmatched bases: 8. The CDR3 runs 13 residues. CDR3 coding DNA: TGTGCCAGCAGCCTGAACAGGGGTGGTGAAGCTTTCTTT. Translating it yields CASSLNRGGEAFF.

This clonotype has a handful of counts. The genes are TRBV5-1 and TRBJ2-1; maybe TRBD1 (6 bases). CDR1 and CDR2 from the germline V gene are SGHRS and YFSETQ. The CDR3 is 14 residues long. The V end lost 8 bases, the J end lost 0 bases, and 12 bases lay between the germline ends. The DNA for the CDR3 is TGCGCCAGTACGGGACACTCCTCCTACAATGAGCAGTTCTTC. Translating gives CASTGHSSYNEQFF.

This clonotype was observed many times. V is TRBV20-1 and J is TRBJ1-5; no definite D call. This CDR3 has 14 residues. The V end was cut by 4 bases, the J end by 0 bases, with 10 bases between. From germline, CDR1 is DFQATT and CDR2 SNEGSKA (reference sequence). CDR3 in amino acids: CSANGGNSNQPQHF. The CDR3 bases are TGCAGTGCTAACGGAGGGAATAGCAATCAGCCCCAGCATTTT.

The rearrangement joins TRBV7-2 to TRBJ2-5; D unclear. From germline, CDR1 is SGHTA and CDR2 FQGNSA. With 2 bases removed from V and 4 bases from J, the gap between germline ends came to 5 bases. The CDR3 runs 12 residues. This CDR3 reads CASSLNRETQYF. DNA for the CDR3: TGTGCCAGCAGCTTAAATAGAGAGACCCAGTACTTC. Combining the CDR3 with reference TRBV7-2 and TRBJ2-5 gives the whole variable domain GAGVSQSPSNKVTEKGKDVELRCDPISGHTALYWYRQSLGQGLEFLIYFQGNSAPDKSGLPSDRFSAERTGGSVSTLTIQRTQQEDSAVYLCASSLNRETQYFGPGTRLLVL.

This clonotype was recorded many times. The CDR3 spells CSARVGQGTSYTF. CDR3 DNA sequence: TGCAGTGCTAGAGTGGGACAGGGGACAAGCTACACCTTC. The V gene is TRBV20-1, the J gene TRBJ1-2; 10 nucleotides align to TRBD1. Looked up from germline, CDR1 is DFQATT and CDR2 is SNEGSKA (reference sequence). The CDR3 is 13 amino acids. Trimming took 1 base from V and 9 from J; bases not matched to a gene: 5.

The rearrangement joins TRBV12-3 or TRBV12-4 to TRBJ2-1; D may correspond to TRBD1 or TRBD2 (6 bases each). This CDR3 is built from 14 residues. Between the trimmed V and J ends, which lost 4 bases and 7 bases, there was a span of 14 bases. The CDR3 loop reads CASSSPGAGNEQFF. The CDR3 DNA reads as TGTGCCAGCAGTTCCCCGGGGGCCGGGAATGAGCAGTTCTTC.

The CDR3 region is CASRPSPGTAASYEQYF. CDR3 nucleotides: TGTGCCAGCAGACCTTCCCCTGGGACAGCAGCCTCCTACGAGCAGTACTTC. The chain uses TRBV27 and TRBJ2-7; 7 bases are shared with TRBD1. Losses at the gene ends were 6 bases for V and 0 bases for J; bases not matched to a gene: 14. CDR3 length: 17 residues. Per germline, CDR1 MNHEY and CDR2 SMNVEV (reference sequence).